Following are 8 T cell receptor beta chains from one sample sequenced in a study of shared clonotypes between healthy human individuals. TCRdb's table, derived via immunoSEQ multiplex PCR, lists solely in-frame clones and lacks some. This table has approximately 92,000 clones, 68% appearing once. Sequencing was done on a sample of memory CD8+ T cells sorted from blood. Subset given: CD45RO+ cells pooled with CCR7-negative TemRA cells. The receptors were gathered from a man aged 30 to 45 in good health.

This clone has a handful of counts. The rearrangement joins TRBV7-3 to TRBJ2-1; 12 bases agree with TRBD2. V was clipped by 4 bases and J by 6 bases; unmatched bases: 7. The germline CDR1 and CDR2 sequences are SGHTA and FQGTGA. There are 16 residues in the CDR3. DNA of the CDR3: TGTGCCAGCAGCTCGACTAGCGGGAGCATAGGCAATGAGCAGTTCTTC. It specifies CASSSTSGSIGNEQFF. Full variable domain (outside the CDR3, taken from reference TRBV7-3 and TRBJ2-1): GAGVSQTPSNKVTEKGKYVELRCDPISGHTALYWYRQSLGQGPEFLIYFQGTGAADDSGLPNDRFFAVRPEGSVSTLKIQRTERGDSAVYLCASSSTSGSIGNEQFFGPGTRLTVL.

The chain has TRBV28 and TRBJ2-2; D is perhaps TRBD2 (5 bases). CDR1 and CDR2 (germline): MDHEN, SYDVKM. The CDR3 is 15 amino acids. V lost 5 bases, J lost 7 bases, and 17 bases lay in between. CDR3 sequence reads: CASSPPGSGDGELFF. The DNA for the CDR3 is TGTGCCAGCAGTCCCCCGGGGAGTGGGGACGGGGAGCTGTTTTTT.

The genes are TRBV6-1 and TRBJ2-7; perhaps TRBD2 as D (7 bases). Germline CDR1 MNHNS, CDR2 SASEGT. This CDR3 comprises 15 residues. Trimming stripped 3 bases from V and 2 bases from J, with 14 bases between. The CDR3 is CASSDAAGAPYEQYF. DNA of the CDR3: TGTGCCAGCAGTGATGCTGCGGGGGCCCCCTACGAGCAGTACTTC.

The V gene is TRBV11-3, the J gene TRBJ2-7; D uncertain. Looked up from germline, CDR1 is SGHNT and CDR2 is YENEEA. This CDR3 region has 14 residues. The V gene lost 1 base and the J gene lost 0 bases, with 7 bases spanning the gap. CDR3 in DNA: TGTGCCAGCAGCTTAGGTGGGGACTCCTACGAGCAGTACTTC. It yields the protein CASSLGGDSYEQYF.

V usage is TRBV6-4 and J usage is TRBJ2-3, with D unresolved. The CDR3 is 13 residues long. V gave up 4 bases and J gave up 1 base, with 6 bases separating them. Germline V gene sequence: CDR1 MRHNA, CDR2 SNTAGT. CDR3 coding DNA: TGTGCCAGCAGTGCGTTTGGCACAGATACGCAGTATTTT. Its translation: CASSAFGTDTQYF.

The J gene is TRBJ2-5, the V gene TRBV11-2; D is uncertain. V lost 0 bases and J 5 bases, leaving 10 bases between the germline ends. The germline gives CDR1 SGHAT, CDR2 FQNNGV. CDR3 length: 14 amino acids. CDR3 sequence (DNA): TGTGCCAGCAGCTTAGACCCTAGTTTGGAGACCCAGTACTTC. Amino acids: CASSLDPSLETQYF.

This clone came up once. The CDR3 DNA is TGTGCCAGCAGTCCCGCGGGCAATCAGCCCCAGCATTTT. Translating it yields CASSPAGNQPQHF. This rearrangement joins TRBV11-2 to TRBJ1-5; no clear D gene. V was cut by 6 bases and J by 2 bases, with 8 bases left in between. Germline V lookup: CDR1 SGHAT, CDR2 FQNNGV. This CDR3 comprises 13 residues. Drawing the rest from reference TRBV11-2 and TRBJ1-5, the complete variable domain is EAGVAQSPRYKIIEKRQSVAFWCNPISGHATLYWYQQILGQGPKLLIQFQNNGVVDDSQLPKDRFSAERLKGVDSTLKIQPAKLEDSAVYLCASSPAGNQPQHFGDGTRLSIL.

The J gene is TRBJ1-4, the V gene TRBV18, with D unclear. From germline, CDR1 is KGHSH and CDR2 LQKENI. V dropped 3 bases and J dropped 6 bases, with 8 bases sitting between them. The CDR3 is made up of 13 amino acids. CDR3 loop: CASSPQGHEKLFF. The CDR3 coding sequence is TGTGCCAGCTCACCGCAAGGGCATGAAAAACTGTTTTTT.